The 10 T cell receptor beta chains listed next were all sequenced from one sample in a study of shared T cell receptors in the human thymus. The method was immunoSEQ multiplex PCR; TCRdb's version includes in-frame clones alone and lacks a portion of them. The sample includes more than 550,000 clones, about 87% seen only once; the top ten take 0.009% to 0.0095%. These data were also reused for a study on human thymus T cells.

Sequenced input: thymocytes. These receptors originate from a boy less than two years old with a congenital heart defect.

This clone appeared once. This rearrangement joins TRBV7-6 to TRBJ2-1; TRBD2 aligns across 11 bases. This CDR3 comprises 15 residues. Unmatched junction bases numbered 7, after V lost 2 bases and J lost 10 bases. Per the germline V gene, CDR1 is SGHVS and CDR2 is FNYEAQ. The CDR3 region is CASSLSDGLAGEQFF. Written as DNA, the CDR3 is TGTGCCAGCAGCTTAAGTGATGGACTAGCGGGCGAGCAGTTCTTC.

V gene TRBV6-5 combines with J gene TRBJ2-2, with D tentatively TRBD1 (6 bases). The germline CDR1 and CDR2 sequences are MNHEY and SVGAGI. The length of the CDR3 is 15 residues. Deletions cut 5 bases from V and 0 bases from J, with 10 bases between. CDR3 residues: CASSVQGPNTGELFF. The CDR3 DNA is TGTGCCAGCAGTGTACAGGGCCCGAACACCGGGGAGCTGTTTTTT.

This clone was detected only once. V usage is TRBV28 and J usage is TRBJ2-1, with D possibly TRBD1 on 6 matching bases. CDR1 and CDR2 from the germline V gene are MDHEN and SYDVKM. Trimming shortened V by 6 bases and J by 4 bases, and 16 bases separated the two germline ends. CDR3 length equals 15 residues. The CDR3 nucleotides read TGTGCCAGCAGGAATCCGGACAGCTGGTACAATGAGCAGTTCTTC. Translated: CASRNPDSWYNEQFF.

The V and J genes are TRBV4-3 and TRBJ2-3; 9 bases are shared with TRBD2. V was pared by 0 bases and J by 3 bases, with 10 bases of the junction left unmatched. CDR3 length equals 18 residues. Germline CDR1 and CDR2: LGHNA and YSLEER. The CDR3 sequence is CASSQDNQRGAETDTQYF. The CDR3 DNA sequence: TGCGCCAGCAGCCAAGACAATCAGCGGGGGGCCGAGACAGATACGCAGTATTTT.

The CDR3 sequence: CASSGRQVGLGTEAFF. The CDR3 bases are TGCGCCAGCAGTGGTCGACAGGTAGGGCTCGGCACTGAAGCTTTCTTT. V usage is TRBV10-2 and J usage is TRBJ1-1, with D maybe TRBD1 (6 bases). The germline V gene encodes CDR1 WSHSY and CDR2 SAAADI. Trimming took 4 bases from V and 4 from J, leaving 19 bases between them. The CDR3 extends over 16 amino acids.

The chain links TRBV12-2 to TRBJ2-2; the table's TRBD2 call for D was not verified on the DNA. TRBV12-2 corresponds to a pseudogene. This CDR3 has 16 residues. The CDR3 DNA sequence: TGTGCAAGTCGCCCTGAGAAGGGACTGAACACCGGGGAGCTGTTTTTT. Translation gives CASRPEKGLNTGELFF.

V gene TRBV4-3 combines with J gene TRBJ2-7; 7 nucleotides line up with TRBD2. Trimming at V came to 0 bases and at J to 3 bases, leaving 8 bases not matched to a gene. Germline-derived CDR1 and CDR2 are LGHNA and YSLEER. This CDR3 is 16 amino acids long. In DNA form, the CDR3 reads TGCGCCAGCAGCCAAGACTTAGGCGGGAGCCACTACGAGCAGTACTTC. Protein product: CASSQDLGGSHYEQYF.

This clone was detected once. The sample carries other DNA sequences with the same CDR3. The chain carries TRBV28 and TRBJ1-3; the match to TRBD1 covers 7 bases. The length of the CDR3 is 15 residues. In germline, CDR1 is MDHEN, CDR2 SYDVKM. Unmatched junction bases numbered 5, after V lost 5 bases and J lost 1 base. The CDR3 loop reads CASSPDRASGNTIYF. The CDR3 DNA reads TGTGCCAGCAGTCCCGACAGGGCATCTGGAAACACCATATATTTT.

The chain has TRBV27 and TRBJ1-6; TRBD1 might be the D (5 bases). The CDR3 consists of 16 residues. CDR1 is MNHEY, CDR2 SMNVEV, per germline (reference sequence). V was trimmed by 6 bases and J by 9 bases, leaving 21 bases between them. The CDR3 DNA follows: TGTGCCAGCAGGACTGAGATGGGGGGGACTTTTTCACCCCTCCACTTT. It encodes CASRTEMGGTFSPLHF.

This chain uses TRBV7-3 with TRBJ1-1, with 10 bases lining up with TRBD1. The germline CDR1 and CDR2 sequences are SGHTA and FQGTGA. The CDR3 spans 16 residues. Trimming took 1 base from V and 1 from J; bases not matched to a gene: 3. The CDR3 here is CASSLRDRGKNTEAFF. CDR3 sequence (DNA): TGTGCCAGCAGCTTAAGGGACAGGGGAAAGAACACTGAAGCTTTCTTT.